This paragraph reports one TCR beta chain. This CDR3 spans 16 amino acids. V lost 5 bases and J 0 bases, leaving 11 bases between the germline ends. CDR1 is MNHNY, CDR2 SVGAGI, per germline (reference sequence). This sample was included in a study of Graves' ophthalmopathy and Graves' hyperthyroidism. CDR3 regions of TCR beta were amplified from RNA transcripts. Second-round multiplex PCR followed a first-round RT-PCR using HTBI primers. Using its own MiXCR run on the multiplex PCR reads, TCRdb lists one record per CDR3 protein. The sample includes around 590,000 distinct CDR3 sequences, approximately 37% of them seen just once. Orbital computed tomography and thyroid ultrasound, along with TRAb, serum thyroxine and clinical symptoms, underpinned diagnosis.

This sequence joins TRBV6-6 and TRBJ1-6; D gene unclear. The TCR originated in an adult man with Graves' hyperthyroidism. The sequencing input was peripheral blood or thyroid tissue (not recorded which). CDR3 coding DNA: TGTGCCAGCAGTGAAGTAGGGAGCTCCTATAATTCACCCCTCCACTTT. Translation: CASSEVGSSYNSPLHF.